These T cell receptor beta chains were read from a single sample in a study of blood T cells in healthy people across ages. TCRdb recomputed calls from the 5' RACE reads with MiXCR, one row per CDR3 protein. Of about 1.5 million distinct CDR3 sequences in the sample, about 43% are singletons; the top ten hold approximately 7.9%. Sequenced input: blood. The receptor set was obtained from a woman aged 18-29 years in good health. CDR3s include the opening cysteine and the closing phenylalanine or tryptophan. The order of the fields is V gene, CDR3 protein.

TRBV28	CASRFSPGQGSSYNEQFF
TRBV7-3	CASSLISGYEQYF
TRBV7-2	CASSPARTTYEQYF
TRBV29-1	CSAELGFGGVAGELFF
TRBV28	CASSLIYRYNSPLHF
TRBV7-3	CASSLRGGRGSTDTQYF
TRBV19	CASRARPYMNTEAFF
TRBV30	CAWNPSGGYTSYEQYF
TRBV6-2/TRBV6-3	CATQRSYEQYF
TRBV5-5	CASSWGGSGNQPQHF
TRBV7-8	CASSSIGGNQPQHF
TRBV12-3/TRBV12-4	CASSLGGAWGNTIYF
TRBV3-1	CASSSGTSGKKTQYF
TRBV5-1	CASSLEQLTEAFF
TRBV6-5	CASSTGYYGYTF
TRBV29-1	CSAWTSGAYNEQFF
TRBV20-1	CGASFPTSGSSPDTQYF
TRBV9	CASSVVSRNEQFF
TRBV12-3/TRBV12-4	CASTPASAYNEQFF
TRBV7-2	CASSLGNIQYF
TRBV6-1	CASSSISDPHF
TRBV2	CASSPSSSSYEQFF
TRBV7-2	CASSFTLSVWAQYF
TRBV29-1	CSVELATRVSSYNEQFF
TRBV10-3	CAIRQQYEQYF
TRBV12-3/TRBV12-4	CASSHGTASYNEQFF
TRBV6-2/TRBV6-3	CATPADDLYGYTF
TRBV27	CASSLRQAPSPLHF
TRBV10-2	CASSASGTSRETQYF
TRBV27	CASSLSLGASNTGELFF
TRBV14	CASSSLAPSGETQYF
TRBV6-1	CASSGQFSYEQYF
TRBV20-1	CSARGAASGETQYF
TRBV3-1	CACTRGRVGNEQFF
TRBV30	CAWSTDRGRPYEQYF
TRBV27	CASSSGPGGSSYEQYF
TRBV10-3	CAISAILGGNTEAFF
TRBV7-8	CASSPQSGLSTDTQYF
TRBV5-1	CASTQAGGDEAFF
TRBV5-1	CASRDGQAFPDNSPLHF
TRBV4-1	CASRPGGGRDYGYTF
TRBV13	CASSSGGRVQEQFF
TRBV29-1	CSARDSTYEQYF